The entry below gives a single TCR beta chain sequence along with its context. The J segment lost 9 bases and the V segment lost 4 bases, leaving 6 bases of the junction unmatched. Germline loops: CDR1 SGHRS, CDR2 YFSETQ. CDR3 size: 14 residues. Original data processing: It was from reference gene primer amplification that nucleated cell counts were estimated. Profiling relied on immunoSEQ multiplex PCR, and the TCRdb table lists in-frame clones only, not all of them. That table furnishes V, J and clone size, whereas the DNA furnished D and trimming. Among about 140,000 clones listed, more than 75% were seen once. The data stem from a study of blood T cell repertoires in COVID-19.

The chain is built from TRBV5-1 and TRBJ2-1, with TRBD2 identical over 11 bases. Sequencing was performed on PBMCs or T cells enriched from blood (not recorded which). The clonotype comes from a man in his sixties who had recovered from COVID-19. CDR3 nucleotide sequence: TGCGCCAGCAGCCCACTAGCGGGAGTCGGTGAGCAGTTCTTC. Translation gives CASSPLAGVGEQFF.